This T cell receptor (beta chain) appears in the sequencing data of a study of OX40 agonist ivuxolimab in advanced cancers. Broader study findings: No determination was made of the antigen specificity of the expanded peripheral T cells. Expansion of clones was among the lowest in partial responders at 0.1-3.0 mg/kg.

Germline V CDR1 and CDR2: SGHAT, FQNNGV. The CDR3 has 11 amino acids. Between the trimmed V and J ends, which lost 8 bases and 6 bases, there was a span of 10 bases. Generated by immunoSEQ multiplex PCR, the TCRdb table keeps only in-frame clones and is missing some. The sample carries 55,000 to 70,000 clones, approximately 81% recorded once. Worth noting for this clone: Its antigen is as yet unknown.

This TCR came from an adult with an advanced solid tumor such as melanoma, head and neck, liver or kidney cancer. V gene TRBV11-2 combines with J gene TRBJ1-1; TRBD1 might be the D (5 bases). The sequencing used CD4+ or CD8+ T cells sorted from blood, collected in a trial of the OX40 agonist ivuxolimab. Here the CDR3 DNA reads TGTGCCAGCTCAGGGTTGGCTGAAGCTTTCTTT. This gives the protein CASSGLAEAFF.